This T cell receptor (beta chain) is from a study of T cells in women clearing cervical HPV infection. About the study: Case blood was drawn when the lesion was first found; control blood after infection became undetectable.

Sequencing used immunoSEQ multiplex PCR; TCRdb keeps in-frame clones, though not all of them. The table lists around 39,000 clones. As regards this clone: The read halts 3 residues ahead of the CDR3 end, with the missing end drawn from the germline J gene.

Trimming removed 3 bases at V and 4 bases at J, with 6 bases between. The germline CDR1 and CDR2 sequences are MDHEN and SYDVKM. The CDR3 consists of 13 residues. The rearrangement uses TRBV28 and TRBJ2-2, with D uncertain. This TCR was recovered from a woman aged 18 to 75 with a cervical HPV16 infection that either progressed to CIN3+ or cleared (not recorded which). The sample was blood buffy coat. CDR3 bases read: TGTGCCAGCAGTTTTAGGGTCACCGGGGAG. Translated: CASSFRVTGE. The whole CDR3 protein reads CASSFRVTGELFF.